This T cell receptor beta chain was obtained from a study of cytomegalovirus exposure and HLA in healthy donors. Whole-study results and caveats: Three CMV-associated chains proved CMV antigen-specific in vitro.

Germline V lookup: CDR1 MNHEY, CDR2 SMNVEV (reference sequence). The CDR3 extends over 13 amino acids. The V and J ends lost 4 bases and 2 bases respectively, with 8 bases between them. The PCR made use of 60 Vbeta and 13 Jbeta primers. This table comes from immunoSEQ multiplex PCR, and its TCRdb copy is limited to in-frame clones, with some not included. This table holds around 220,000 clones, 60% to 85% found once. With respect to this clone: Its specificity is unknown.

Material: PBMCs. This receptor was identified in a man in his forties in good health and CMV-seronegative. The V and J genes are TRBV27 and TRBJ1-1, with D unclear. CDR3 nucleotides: TGTGCCAGCAGTTGGCGGGGAAACACTGAAGCTTTCTTT. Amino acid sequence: CASSWRGNTEAFF.